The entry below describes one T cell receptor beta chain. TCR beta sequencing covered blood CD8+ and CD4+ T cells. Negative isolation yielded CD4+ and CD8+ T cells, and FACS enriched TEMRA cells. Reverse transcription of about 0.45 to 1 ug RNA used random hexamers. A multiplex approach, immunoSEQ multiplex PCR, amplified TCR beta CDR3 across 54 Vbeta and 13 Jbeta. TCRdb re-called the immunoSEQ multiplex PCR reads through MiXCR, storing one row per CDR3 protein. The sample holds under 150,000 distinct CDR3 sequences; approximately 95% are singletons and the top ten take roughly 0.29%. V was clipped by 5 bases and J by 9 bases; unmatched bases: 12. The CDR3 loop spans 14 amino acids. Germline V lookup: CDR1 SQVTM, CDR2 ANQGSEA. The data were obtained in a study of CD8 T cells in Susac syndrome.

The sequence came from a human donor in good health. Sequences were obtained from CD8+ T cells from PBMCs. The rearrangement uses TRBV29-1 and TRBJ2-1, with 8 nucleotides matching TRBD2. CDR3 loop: CSVNPGLGVGEQFF. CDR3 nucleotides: TGCAGCGTTAATCCGGGACTAGGGGTCGGTGAGCAGTTCTTC.